A single sample is the source of the 19 T cell receptor beta chains below, sequenced in a study of vaccination effects on CD4 cells after COVID-19. Here immunoSEQ multiplex PCR was the method, and the copy in TCRdb shows in-frame clones only, minus some. The repertoire holds more than 12,000 clones, with 76% as singletons. Sequencing was preceded by expansion of antigen-specific CD4+ T cells with viral peptide pools in the ViraFEST assay. Once cultured for roughly ten days, the cells underwent separation to obtain CD4+ T cells. PCR showed that the person got SARS-CoV-2 infection at some point between March and December 2020. Two-dose BNT162b2 or mRNA-1273 vaccination was given to participants. For these receptors, no antigen is known. This sample comprised CD4+ T cells from PBMCs cultured with HCoV-NL63 spike peptides, obtained after COVID-19 vaccination. The source is a human donor who had a prior SARS-CoV-2 infection.

The chain recombines TRBV6-1 with TRBJ2-2; D is unclear. Per germline, CDR1 MNHNS and CDR2 SASEGT. The CDR3 loop spans 15 amino acids. Trimming pared 0 bases from V and 6 bases from J, leaving 11 bases between. CDR3 nucleotides: TGTGCCAGCAGTGAAGCGCCTTCTGGGTCCGGGGAGCTGTTTTTT. This encodes CASSEAPSGSGELFF.

This clone appeared a few times. The chain carries TRBV5-1 and TRBJ2-3; 10 bases line up with TRBD2. The CDR3 spans 18 residues. CDR1 and CDR2 from the germline V gene are SGHRS and YFSETQ. The junction had 11 bases not matched to a gene; V was cut back by 3 bases and J by 1 base. The DNA of the CDR3 is TGCGCCAGCAGCTCCCAGCGGGAGGGCCTTATTCGCACAGATACGCAGTATTTT. It translates to CASSSQREGLIRTDTQYF.

The chain joins TRBV3-1 (or the pseudogene TRBV3-2) to TRBJ1-1; tentatively, D is TRBD1 (6 bases). The CDR3 extends over 15 amino acids. The ends were cut back, 0 bases at V and 7 bases at J, with 15 bases in the middle. Per the germline V gene, CDR1 is LGHDT and CDR2 is YNNKEL (reference sequence). In DNA, the CDR3 is TGTGCCAGCAGCCAAGATTGGGGGGCCTCAGATGAAGCTTTCTTT. It specifies CASSQDWGASDEAFF.

The V and J genes are TRBV9 and TRBJ2-3; the D is unclear. The germline V and J ends were trimmed by 0 bases and 3 bases, with 11 bases remaining between them. From germline, CDR1 is SGDLS and CDR2 YYNGEE. This CDR3 has 15 amino acids. The CDR3 coding sequence is TGTGCCAGCAGCGTAGGGGTGGGTGAGACAGATACGCAGTATTTT. This gives the protein CASSVGVGETDTQYF.

The chain links TRBV4-1 to TRBJ2-3, with 11 bases fitting TRBD2. This CDR3 has 21 residues. Germline V gives CDR1 MGHRA, CDR2 YSYEKL. The J segment lost 2 bases and the V segment lost 0 bases, leaving 16 bases of the junction unmatched. The DNA of the CDR3 is TGCGCCAGCAGCCAAGATCCGGCTAGCGGGGGGCTAGGAGGGCACACAGATACGCAGTATTTT. Amino acid sequence: CASSQDPASGGLGGHTDTQYF.

This clone came up once. The V and J genes are TRBV24-1 and TRBJ2-7; 13 nucleotides align to TRBD2. Germline CDR1 KGHDR, CDR2 SFDVKD. J was trimmed by 6 bases and V by 3 bases; bases with no gene match: 7. The CDR3 is made up of 16 amino acids. This chain's CDR3 is CATSDTRLAGGGEQYF. Here the CDR3 DNA reads TGTGCCACCAGTGATACCCGACTAGCGGGAGGAGGCGAGCAGTACTTC.

The chain recombines TRBV4-2 with TRBJ2-1, with D uncertain. V shed 4 bases and J shed 6 bases, with 16 bases lying between them. The CDR3 has 15 amino acids. From germline, CDR1 is LGHNA and CDR2 YNFKEQ. The CDR3, as DNA: TGTGCCAGCAGCCCCAATCCGAACAATTTCAATGAGCAGTTCTTC. Protein: CASSPNPNNFNEQFF.

The rearrangement links TRBV30 to TRBJ2-1; 14 bases are shared with TRBD2. Germline CDR1 reads GTSNPN; CDR2 reads SVGIG (reference sequence). V shed 4 bases, J shed 12 bases, and the junction held 11 bases outside the gene matches. This CDR3 has 15 amino acids. CDR3 sequence: CAWTQQGLAGVAQFF. As DNA, the CDR3 is TGTGCCTGGACTCAACAGGGACTAGCGGGAGTTGCGCAGTTCTTC.

The rearrangement uses TRBV6-5 and TRBJ2-7; perhaps TRBD1 as D (5 bases). This CDR3 spans 13 amino acids. Germline V lookup: CDR1 MNHEY, CDR2 SVGAGI. The V gene lost 7 bases and the J gene lost 6 bases, with 16 bases spanning the gap. The CDR3 loop is CASNPGPTSEQYF. For the CDR3, the DNA is TGTGCCAGCAACCCAGGGCCTACTTCCGAGCAGTACTTC.

This clone has a handful of counts. The chain combines TRBV6-2 or TRBV6-3 with TRBJ1-5; TRBD1 agrees at 7 bases. V lost 2 bases to trimming and J lost 4 bases; unmatched junction nucleotides: 2. Germline CDR1 reads MNHEY; CDR2 reads SVGEGT. This CDR3 is 14 amino acids long. CDR3 sequence: CASSYGRGNQPQHF. In nucleotides, the CDR3 is TGTGCCAGCAGTTACGGCAGGGGGAATCAGCCCCAGCATTTT.

V is TRBV6-5 and J is TRBJ1-6, with 8 bases fitting TRBD1. Trimming cost V 4 bases and J 5 bases; bases outside gene matches: 1. In germline, CDR1 is MNHEY, CDR2 SVGAGI. The CDR3 consists of 14 residues. In DNA form, the CDR3 reads TGTGCCAGCAGTTGGGACAGGCATAATTCACCCCTCCACTTT. As protein: CASSWDRHNSPLHF.

This clone was seen more than once but under ten times. CDR3 sequence (DNA): TGCGCCAGCAGCCAAGGGCCGGGACTCTCCTACGAGCAGTACTTC. Its protein product is CASSQGPGLSYEQYF. The chain employs TRBV4-1 and TRBJ2-7; tentative D call: TRBD2 (6 bases). Germline V lookup: CDR1 MGHRA, CDR2 YSYEKL. V lost 1 base to trimming and J lost 0 bases, with 10 bases between them. The CDR3 length is 15 residues.

V and J are TRBV6-5 and TRBJ2-7, with TRBD2 matching over 13 bases. Germline V gene sequence: CDR1 MNHEY, CDR2 SVGAGI. The CDR3 has 15 residues. J gave up 6 bases and V 2 bases, and 4 bases lay outside the gene matches. This CDR3 is CASSYETSGRREQYF. The CDR3 nucleotides read TGTGCCAGCAGTTACGAGACTAGCGGGAGGCGCGAGCAGTACTTC.

This clone appeared a few times. The gene calls are TRBV13 and TRBJ1-6, with 8 positions matching TRBD1. Germline trimming cut 4 bases from V and 9 bases from J; bases unmatched to any gene: 8. Looked up from germline, CDR1 is PRHDT and CDR2 is FYEKMQ (reference sequence). The length of the CDR3 is 15 residues. The CDR3 protein is CASSSRDRLASPLHF. The CDR3 bases are TGTGCCAGCAGCTCCCGGGACAGGTTAGCTTCACCCCTCCACTTT.

The chain couples TRBV7-6 to TRBJ2-7; 11 nucleotides match TRBD1. The CDR3 consists of 15 residues. Per germline, CDR1 SGHVS and CDR2 FNYEAQ. Trimming removed 0 bases from V and 4 bases from J; junction bases left unmatched: 2. The CDR3 protein is CASSLAGQGGYEQYF. The CDR3 DNA reads TGTGCCAGCAGCTTAGCGGGACAGGGGGGATACGAGCAGTACTTC.

This clone occurred once. DNA for the CDR3: TGCAGTGCGTGGGACAGGGAAGGCTACACCTTC. It is translated as CSAWDREGYTF. The chain uses TRBV20-1 and TRBJ1-2; TRBD1 aligns across 9 bases. The CDR3 consists of 11 residues. The V gene's germline CDR1 is DFQATT and CDR2 SNEGSKA (reference sequence). Trimming took 6 bases from V and 8 from J; bases not matched to a gene: 4.

J is TRBJ2-3 and V is TRBV7-9; D gene unclear. This CDR3 has 16 amino acids. Trimming left V 2 bases short and J 0 bases short, with 12 bases between. CDR1 is SEHNR, CDR2 FQNEAQ, per germline (reference sequence). The CDR3 sequence: CASSLLQLTSTDTQYF. The CDR3 coding sequence is TGTGCCAGCAGCTTACTCCAACTCACTAGCACAGATACGCAGTATTTT.

V is TRBV11-2 and J is TRBJ2-1; no firm D call. CDR1 is SGHAT and CDR2 is FQNNGV in the germline V gene. The CDR3 has 13 amino acids. V was shortened by 5 bases and J by 4 bases, with 9 bases between the two germline ends. The CDR3 loop reads CASSETTYNEQFF. CDR3 DNA: TGTGCCAGCAGCGAAACTACTTACAATGAGCAGTTCTTC.

V and J are TRBV7-3 and TRBJ2-5, with D perhaps given as TRBD1 or TRBD2 (5 bases each). CDR3 length: 15 amino acids. V dropped 3 bases and J dropped 0 bases, with 11 bases sitting between them. Germline lookup yields CDR1 SGHTA and CDR2 FQGTGA. The CDR3 region has the DNA TGTGCCAGCAGCTTTTCTCCGGGACACCAAGAGACCCAGTACTTC. The encoded protein is CASSFSPGHQETQYF. The complete variable domain, with remaining parts taken from reference TRBV7-3 and TRBJ2-5, reads GAGVSQTPSNKVTEKGKYVELRCDPISGHTALYWYRQSLGQGPEFLIYFQGTGAADDSGLPNDRFFAVRPEGSVSTLKIQRTERGDSAVYLCASSFSPGHQETQYFGPGTRLLVL.